This T cell receptor (beta chain) is from a study of technical replicates of blood from a handful of donors. Germline CDR1 and CDR2: MRHNA and SNTAGT. The V and J ends lost 4 bases and 0 bases respectively, with 10 bases between them. This CDR3 has 15 residues. Clones were sequenced by immunoSEQ multiplex PCR, and TCRdb holds only the in-frame ones, with some missing. The table records fewer than 60,000 clones, about 95% of them present only once. The genes are TRBV6-4 and TRBJ1-5; D not certain. This receptor was obtained from a human donor in good health. Some clones in this sample may be carry-over from other donors' samples. The sequencing sample was made of PBMCs. CDR3 protein: CASSGHRVSNQPQHF. As DNA, the CDR3 is TGTGCCAGCAGTGGACACAGAGTTAGCAATCAGCCCCAGCATTTT.